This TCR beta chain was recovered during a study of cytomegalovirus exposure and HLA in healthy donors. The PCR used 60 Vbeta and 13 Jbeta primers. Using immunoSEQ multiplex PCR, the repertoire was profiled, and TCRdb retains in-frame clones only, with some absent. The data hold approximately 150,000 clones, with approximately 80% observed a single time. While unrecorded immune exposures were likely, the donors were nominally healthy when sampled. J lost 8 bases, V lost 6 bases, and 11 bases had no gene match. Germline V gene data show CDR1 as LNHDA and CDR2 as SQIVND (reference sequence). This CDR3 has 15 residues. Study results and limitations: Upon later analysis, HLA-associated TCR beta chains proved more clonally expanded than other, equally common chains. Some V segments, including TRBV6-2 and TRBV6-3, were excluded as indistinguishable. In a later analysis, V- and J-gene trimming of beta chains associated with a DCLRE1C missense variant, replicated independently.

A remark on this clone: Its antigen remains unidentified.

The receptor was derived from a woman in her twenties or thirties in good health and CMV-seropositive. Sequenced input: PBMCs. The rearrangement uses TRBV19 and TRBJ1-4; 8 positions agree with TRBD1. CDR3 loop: CASSTPGQGREKLFF. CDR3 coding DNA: TGTGCCAGTAGCACCCCAGGACAGGGACGAGAAAAACTGTTTTTT.